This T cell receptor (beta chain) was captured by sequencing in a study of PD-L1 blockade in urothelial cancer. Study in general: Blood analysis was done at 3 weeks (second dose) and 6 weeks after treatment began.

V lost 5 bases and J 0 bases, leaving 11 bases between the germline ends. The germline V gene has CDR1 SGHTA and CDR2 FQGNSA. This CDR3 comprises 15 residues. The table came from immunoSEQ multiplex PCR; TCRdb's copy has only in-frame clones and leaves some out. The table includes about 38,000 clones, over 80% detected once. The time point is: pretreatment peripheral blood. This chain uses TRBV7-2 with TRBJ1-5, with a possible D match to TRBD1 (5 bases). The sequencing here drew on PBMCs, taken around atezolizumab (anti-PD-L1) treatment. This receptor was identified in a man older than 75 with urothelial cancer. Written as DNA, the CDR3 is TGTGCCAGCAGCCGGGACTTTTATAGCAATCAGCCCCAGCATTTT. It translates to CASSRDFYSNQPQHF. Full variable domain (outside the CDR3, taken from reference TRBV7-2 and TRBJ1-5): GAGVSQSPSNKVTEKGKDVELRCDPISGHTALYWYRQSLGQGLEFLIYFQGNSAPDKSGLPSDRFSAERTGGSVSTLTIQRTQQEDSAVYLCASSRDFYSNQPQHFGDGTRLSIL.